A selection of T cell receptor beta chains follows, all from one sample in a study of cytomegalovirus exposure and HLA in healthy donors. TCRdb keeps only in-frame clones here, not all; method: immunoSEQ multiplex PCR. This table holds 200,000 to 250,000 clones, approximately 70% found once. The specimen sequenced was PBMCs. These receptors originate from a man in his forties in good health and CMV-seropositive. CDR3s include the opening cysteine and the closing phenylalanine or tryptophan. Fields, in order: D gene, V gene, J gene, clone size, CDR3 DNA, CDR3 protein. The D gene is left open where the match is weak. Only some rows state a clone size, as once, few, many or a class for expanded clones.

D: TRBD1
V: TRBV5-1
J: TRBJ2-7
size: NA
DNA: TGCGCCAGCAGCTTGGCACGGACAGGGAACGGGGAGCAGTACTTC
CDR3: CASSLARTGNGEQYF

D: TRBD2
V: TRBV4-2
J: TRBJ2-4
size: few
DNA: TGTGCCAGCAGCCGAGGACTAGCGGGAGATAAAAACATTCAGTACTTC
CDR3: CASSRGLAGDKNIQYF

D: NA
V: TRBV7-9
J: TRBJ2-2
size: NA
DNA: TGTGCCAGCAGCTTAGCCGGGACCGGGGAGCTGTTTTTT
CDR3: CASSLAGTGELFF

D: NA
V: TRBV2
J: TRBJ2-3
size: NA
DNA: TGTGCCAGCAGTAGGGGGTTGTACACAGATACGCAGTATTTT
CDR3: CASSRGLYTDTQYF

D: NA
V: TRBV20-1
J: TRBJ1-2
size: NA
DNA: TGCAGTGCTGTGGTGGGCCCCTACACCTTC
CDR3: CSAVVGPYTF

D: NA
V: TRBV6-1
J: TRBJ1-1
size: NA
DNA: TGTGCCAGCAGTGCCGAGGGAGGTACTGAAGCTTTCTTT
CDR3: CASSAEGGTEAFF

D: TRBD1
V: TRBV7-9
J: TRBJ1-1
size: NA
DNA: TGTGCCAGCAGCCCGCAGATGGGACAGGGGGGGAACACTGAAGCTTTCTTT
CDR3: CASSPQMGQGGNTEAFF

D: TRBD1
V: TRBV4-1
J: TRBJ2-5
size: NA
DNA: TGCGCCAGCAGCCAAGAGTGGTCAGGGGGTGAGGAGACCCAGTACTTC
CDR3: CASSQEWSGGEETQYF

D: NA
V: TRBV7-8
J: TRBJ1-5
size: NA
DNA: TGTGCCAGCAGCGGCGACAGGTCGGATCAGCCCCAGCATTTT
CDR3: CASSGDRSDQPQHF

D: NA
V: TRBV5-1
J: TRBJ2-1
size: once
DNA: TGCGCCAGCAGTGCTGGTGGGGGCGGCAATGAGCAGTTCTTC
CDR3: CASSAGGGGNEQFF

D: NA
V: TRBV4-1
J: TRBJ2-4
size: NA
DNA: TGCGCCAGCAGCCTCAATAAAGGGGCGGCCAAAAACATTCAGTACTTC
CDR3: CASSLNKGAAKNIQYF

D: NA
V: TRBV5-6
J: TRBJ1-1
size: NA
DNA: TGTGCCAGCAGCTTGGGGGGGCTCGGGGACACTGAAGCTTTCTTT
CDR3: CASSLGGLGDTEAFF

D: TRBD1
V: TRBV5-1
J: TRBJ1-3
size: NA
DNA: TGCGCCAGCAGCTACGCAGGGGGCCCTGGAAACACCATATATTTT
CDR3: CASSYAGGPGNTIYF

D: NA
V: TRBV18
J: TRBJ2-7
size: NA
DNA: TGTGCCAGCTCAGCGGGACTCGAGGGCTACGAGCAGTACTTC
CDR3: CASSAGLEGYEQYF

D: TRBD2
V: TRBV10-2
J: TRBJ2-3
size: NA
DNA: TGCGCCAGCAGTGAGGCAGCGGGGGGGTCCACAGATACGCAGTATTTT
CDR3: CASSEAAGGSTDTQYF

D: TRBD1
V: TRBV19
J: TRBJ2-7
size: NA
DNA: TGTGCCAGTAGGGGCCAAGACAGGGGGGCCTACGAGCAGTACTTC
CDR3: CASRGQDRGAYEQYF

D: NA
V: TRBV18
J: TRBJ1-2
size: NA
DNA: TGTGCCAGCTCACCACGGGAGGGGGCTAACTATGGCTACACCTTC
CDR3: CASSPREGANYGYTF

D: NA
V: TRBV5-8
J: TRBJ1-2
size: NA
DNA: TGTGCCAGCACCTACGCCTACGCGTCCTATGGCTACACCTTC
CDR3: CASTYAYASYGYTF

D: TRBD1
V: TRBV5-4
J: TRBJ1-2
size: NA
DNA: TGTGCCAGCAGCTCCCCACGGAGTCAGGGGGGAGGCTACACCTTC
CDR3: CASSSPRSQGGGYTF

D: TRBD1
V: TRBV4-1
J: TRBJ1-3
size: few
DNA: TGCGCCAGCAGCCAAGGACAGGGGGCTTCTGGAAACACCATATATTTT
CDR3: CASSQGQGASGNTIYF

D: TRBD1
V: TRBV6-6
J: TRBJ1-2
size: NA
DNA: TGTGCCAGCAGCCCCACAGGGGACTATGGCTACACCTTC
CDR3: CASSPTGDYGYTF

D: NA
V: TRBV6-1
J: TRBJ2-5
size: once
DNA: TGTGCCAGCAGACACCCTGGGCTCCGGGAGACCCAGTACTTC
CDR3: CASRHPGLRETQYF

D: TRBD2
V: TRBV5-4
J: TRBJ2-2
size: NA
DNA: TGTGCCAGCAGCTTGACGGGACTAGCTCTCAACACCGGGGAGCTGTTTTTT
CDR3: CASSLTGLALNTGELFF

D: NA
V: TRBV2
J: TRBJ2-2
size: NA
DNA: TGTGCCAGCAGTGGCAAAGGGAGGAACACCGGGGAGCTGTTTTTT
CDR3: CASSGKGRNTGELFF

D: TRBD1
V: TRBV7-2
J: TRBJ1-5
size: NA
DNA: TGTGCCAGCAGTTCGCCCGGGACAGGTAGCAATCAGCCCCAGCATTTT
CDR3: CASSSPGTGSNQPQHF

D: NA
V: TRBV19
J: TRBJ2-7
size: NA
DNA: TGTGCCACCTCGAGCGTTAGGGGGGGGGACGAGCAGTACTTC
CDR3: CATSSVRGGDEQYF

D: TRBD1
V: TRBV7-9
J: TRBJ1-1
size: NA
DNA: TGTTCCAGCAGTTCGGGACAGGGGTGGACTGAAGCTTTCTTT
CDR3: CSSSSGQGWTEAFF

D: NA
V: TRBV6-6
J: TRBJ2-3
size: NA
DNA: TGTGCCAGCAGTTACGGGTCTGAGGGTGGCACAGATACGCAGTATTTT
CDR3: CASSYGSEGGTDTQYF

D: TRBD1
V: TRBV12-5
J: TRBJ2-7
size: NA
DNA: TGTGCTAGTGGTTACTGGACAGGGAGGGAGCAGTACTTC
CDR3: CASGYWTGREQYF

D: NA
V: TRBV18
J: TRBJ2-2
size: NA
DNA: TGTGCCAGCTCACCGGGATTCGGGGACACCGGGGAGCTGTTTTTT
CDR3: CASSPGFGDTGELFF

D: NA
V: TRBV7-2
J: TRBJ2-5
size: NA
DNA: TGTGCCAGCAGCTTAGCTGGCGGGACTCAAGAGACCCAGTACTTC
CDR3: CASSLAGGTQETQYF

D: NA
V: TRBV14
J: TRBJ2-7
size: few
DNA: TGTGCCAGCAGCCAGAGTCACGAGCAGTACTTC
CDR3: CASSQSHEQYF

D: NA
V: TRBV5-1
J: TRBJ2-2
size: NA
DNA: TGCGCCAGCAGCGAAGGACAGACAGCCGGGGAGCCGTTTTTT
CDR3: CASSEGQTAGEPFF

D: TRBD1
V: TRBV9
J: TRBJ1-2
size: NA
DNA: TGTGCCAGCAGCCCCCGAATAACAGGGGTTGGCTACACCTTC
CDR3: CASSPRITGVGYTF

D: NA
V: TRBV14
J: TRBJ1-2
size: NA
DNA: TGTGCCAGCAGTACAATAGAAAAGACAGGAGTTGGTGGCTACACCTTC
CDR3: CASSTIEKTGVGGYTF

D: TRBD1
V: TRBV19
J: TRBJ2-2
size: NA
DNA: TGTGCCAGTAGTGACAGGGCAGGGTACACCGGGGAGCTGTTTTTT
CDR3: CASSDRAGYTGELFF

D: TRBD1
V: TRBV7-2
J: TRBJ2-5
size: NA
DNA: TGTGCCAGCAGCCAGCGCAGGGGGCGGGGGACCCAGTACTTC
CDR3: CASSQRRGRGTQYF

D: NA
V: TRBV27
J: TRBJ2-7
size: NA
DNA: TGTGCCAGCAGCTTTGGCCTCCAGGGTTACGAGCAGTACTTC
CDR3: CASSFGLQGYEQYF

D: TRBD2
V: TRBV6-5
J: TRBJ2-5
size: NA
DNA: TGTGCCAGCAGTTTACGCGGGGGGGCGTCAGAGACCCAGTACTTC
CDR3: CASSLRGGASETQYF

D: TRBD2
V: TRBV4-1
J: TRBJ2-4
size: NA
DNA: TGCGCCAGCAGCCAAGAGTCAGCGGGGGGGTTAGCCAAAAACATTCAGTACTTC
CDR3: CASSQESAGGLAKNIQYF

D: NA
V: TRBV27
J: TRBJ1-2
size: NA
DNA: TGTGCCAGCAGTTTATGGGGCAGCTTAAACTATGGCTACACCTTC
CDR3: CASSLWGSLNYGYTF

D: NA
V: TRBV19
J: TRBJ1-5
size: NA
DNA: TGTGCCAGTAGCCACACAGGGCTGGGACAGCCCCAGCATTTT
CDR3: CASSHTGLGQPQHF

D: NA
V: TRBV14
J: TRBJ2-7
size: NA
DNA: TGTGCCAGCAGCCAAGACACTTTCTACGAGCAGTACTTC
CDR3: CASSQDTFYEQYF

D: NA
V: TRBV6-4
J: TRBJ1-1
size: NA
DNA: TGTGCCAGCAGTTCAGGACGGGGGAACACTGAAGCTTTCTTT
CDR3: CASSSGRGNTEAFF

D: NA
V: TRBV7-8
J: TRBJ1-2
size: NA
DNA: TGTGCCAGCAGCTTAGCTGAGATAGCTAACTATGGCTACACCTTC
CDR3: CASSLAEIANYGYTF